The next 5 T cell receptor beta chains were all read from a single sample in a study of shared clonotypes between healthy human individuals (dated by TCRdb to 2020 to 2022). Library prep was done by the immunoSEQ multiplex PCR assay. TCRdb carries this immuneACCESS record with in-frame sequences only. Its versions omit some clonotypes, under half of them owing to an unresolved V gene in the studies checked, with the rest unexplained. This sample holds about 79,000 clones; about 61% were observed only once. Of the sample, over 50% falls within the top ten clones. Material for sequencing was memory CD8+ T cells sorted from blood. The cell subset or site tag for this specimen amounts to: CD45RO+ cells pooled with CCR7-negative TemRA cells. All receptors come from a man aged 30-40 years in good health.

This clone was counted only a few times. The V gene is TRBV7-8, the J gene TRBJ1-1; no clear D gene. This CDR3 spans 14 amino acids. V lost 5 bases and J lost 4, with 14 bases in between. Germline V gene sequence: CDR1 SGHVS, CDR2 FQNEAQ. The CDR3, as DNA: TGTGCCAGCAGCGAAATCGCGGGGTCCACTGAAGCTTTCTTT. Encoded protein: CASSEIAGSTEAFF.

The V and J genes are TRBV7-9 and TRBJ2-3, with D unresolved. CDR1 and CDR2 (germline): SEHNR, FQNEAQ (reference sequence). The CDR3 length is 13 residues. The V end was cut by 5 bases, the J end by 6 bases, with 12 bases between. The CDR3 DNA is TGTGCCAGCAGCCATCCCCCCGGTGATACGCAGTATTTT. It is translated as CASSHPPGDTQYF.

In this sample, this clone turned up a few times. V and J are TRBV25-1 and TRBJ2-1, with 11 bases matching TRBD2. The germline V gene has CDR1 MGHDK and CDR2 SYGVNS. After removal of 7 bases from V and 1 base from J, the junction contained 3 bases not matched to a gene. The CDR3 is 15 residues long. In DNA form, the CDR3 reads TGTGCCAGCACCACTAGCGGGAGTTCCTACAATGAGCAGTTCTTC. Translating gives CASTTSGSSYNEQFF.

This chain uses TRBV5-6 with TRBJ2-1; 7 bases agree with TRBD2. V lost 0 bases, J lost 2 bases, and 2 bases stayed unmatched. The CDR3 consists of 15 residues. Germline-derived CDR1 and CDR2 are SGHDT and YYEEEE. CDR3 in DNA: TGTGCCAGCAGCTTGGTAGCGGGTCCCTACAATGAGCAGTTCTTC. This sequence encodes CASSLVAGPYNEQFF. Full variable domain (rest looked up from reference TRBV5-6 and TRBJ2-1): DAGVTQSPTHLIKTRGQQVTLRCSPKSGHDTVSWYQQALGQGPQFIFQYYEEEERQRGNFPDRFSGHQFPNYSSELNVNALLLGDSALYLCASSLVAGPYNEQFFGPGTRLTVL.

The genes are TRBV13 and TRBJ2-2; no firm D call. The CDR3 loop spans 16 amino acids. The V end lost 0 bases, the J end lost 4 bases, and 12 bases lay between the germline ends. Germline V gives CDR1 PRHDT, CDR2 FYEKMQ (reference sequence). The CDR3 nucleotides read TGTGCCAGCAGCTTAGGTCCAGCGTCGGTCACCGGGGAGCTGTTTTTT. Encoded protein: CASSLGPASVTGELFF.